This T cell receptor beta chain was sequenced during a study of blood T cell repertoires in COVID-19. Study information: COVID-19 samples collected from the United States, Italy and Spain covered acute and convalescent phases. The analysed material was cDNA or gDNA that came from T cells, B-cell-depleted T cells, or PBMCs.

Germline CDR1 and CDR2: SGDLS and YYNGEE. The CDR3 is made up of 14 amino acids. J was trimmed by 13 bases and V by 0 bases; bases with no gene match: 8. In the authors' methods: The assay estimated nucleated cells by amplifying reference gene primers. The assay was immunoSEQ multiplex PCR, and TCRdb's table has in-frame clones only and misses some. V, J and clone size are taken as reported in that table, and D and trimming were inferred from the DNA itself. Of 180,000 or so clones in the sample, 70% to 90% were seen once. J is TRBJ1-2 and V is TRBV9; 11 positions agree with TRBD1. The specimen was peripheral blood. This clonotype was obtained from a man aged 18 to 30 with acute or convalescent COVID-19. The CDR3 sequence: CASSVATGQGAFTF. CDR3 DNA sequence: TGTGCCAGCAGCGTAGCTACAGGACAGGGGGCTTTCACCTTC.